The clone carrying this T cell receptor (beta chain) is categorized as medium-sized (0.01 to 0.1%). The V gene lost 8 bases and the J gene lost 15 bases, with 41 bases spanning the gap. Germline V lookup: CDR1 MNHEY, CDR2 SVGEGT. The CDR3 runs to 19 residues. These data are taken from a study of read filtering for tumor transcriptome and immune sequencing. Across the whole study: By R-ISS, stages I, II and III held roughly 8, 16 and 7 patients. DNase treatment preceded whole-transcriptome library preparation.

Molecular barcoded adaptors covering alpha/delta and beta/gamma chains were used on around 370 ng RNA. One entry per CDR3 protein results from TCRdb running MiXCR on the reads. This sample has about 39,000 distinct CDR3 sequences, with roughly an eighth found just once. Every patient had bone marrow sampled while the disease was active. Sequenced input: a population of CD138-negative cells sorted from bone marrow. The chain links TRBV6-2 or TRBV6-3 to TRBJ2-1, with D possibly being TRBD1 or TRBD2 (9 bases each). The origin of this receptor is a donor at least 40 years old with multiple myeloma. CDR3 protein: CASFRNPSTRDRVGAGGFF. CDR3 bases: TGTGCCAGCTTTCGAAACCCCAGTACCCGGGACAGGGTAGGAGCGGGGGGGTTCTTC.